Below, 3 T cell receptor beta chains from the same sample are listed, as sequenced in a study of cytomegalovirus exposure and HLA in healthy donors. The PCR had 60 Vbeta and 13 Jbeta primers. Libraries were prepared by immunoSEQ multiplex PCR; TCRdb keeps only in-frame clonotypes and omits some of them. The profile shows about 200,000 clones, approximately 78% of them singletons. The sequencing sample was made of PBMCs. The receptors were gathered from a woman younger than 35 in good health and CMV-seronegative.

V usage is TRBV19 and J usage is TRBJ2-7; D might be TRBD1 (5 bases). The CDR3 length is 12 residues. Germline values: CDR1 LNHDA, CDR2 SQIVND (reference sequence). V was trimmed by 5 bases and J by 7 bases, leaving 12 bases between them. The CDR3 sequence is CASSVKAGEQYF. The CDR3 DNA reads TGTGCCAGTAGTGTAAAGGCAGGGGAGCAGTACTTC.

The chain carries TRBV4-3 and TRBJ1-1, with unresolved D. Trimming took 1 base from V and 1 from J, leaving 10 bases between them. The CDR3 extends over 15 amino acids. The germline CDR1 and CDR2 sequences are LGHNA and YSLEER. The CDR3 nucleotides are TGCGCCAGCAGCCAAGGGATGACGGGGAACACTGAAGCTTTCTTT. This gives the protein CASSQGMTGNTEAFF.

The chain couples TRBV6-1 to TRBJ1-4, with D perhaps TRBD1 (5 bases). The V end lost 1 base, the J end lost 6 bases, and 18 bases lay between the germline ends. This CDR3 has 17 amino acids. Germline lookup yields CDR1 MNHNS and CDR2 SASEGT. CDR3: CASSEVRHGGKDEKLFF. Written as DNA, the CDR3 is TGTGCCAGCAGTGAAGTTCGACACGGGGGGAAGGATGAAAAACTGTTTTTT.